This T cell receptor beta chain derives from a study of cytomegalovirus exposure and HLA in healthy donors. At the level of the study: The Caucasian-associated ancestry cluster held roughly 84% of 398 genotyped donors.

Use of 60 Vbeta and 13 Jbeta primers characterized the PCR. The repertoire was sequenced with immunoSEQ multiplex PCR; TCRdb's copy has only in-frame clones and lacks some. The repertoire holds around 90,000 clones, with roughly four fifths as singletons. The clonotype was recovered from a human donor in good health. The sample comprised PBMCs.

The CDR3: CASSLEPGFNTGELFF. The CDR3 region has the DNA TGTGCCAGCAGCTTGGAGCCAGGCTTTAACACCGGGGAGCTGTTTTTT. The chain combines TRBV5-4 with TRBJ2-2; D is unresolved. This CDR3 region has 16 residues. From germline, CDR1 is SGHNT and CDR2 YYREEE (reference sequence). Trimming removed 0 bases from V and 2 bases from J, with 11 bases in between.